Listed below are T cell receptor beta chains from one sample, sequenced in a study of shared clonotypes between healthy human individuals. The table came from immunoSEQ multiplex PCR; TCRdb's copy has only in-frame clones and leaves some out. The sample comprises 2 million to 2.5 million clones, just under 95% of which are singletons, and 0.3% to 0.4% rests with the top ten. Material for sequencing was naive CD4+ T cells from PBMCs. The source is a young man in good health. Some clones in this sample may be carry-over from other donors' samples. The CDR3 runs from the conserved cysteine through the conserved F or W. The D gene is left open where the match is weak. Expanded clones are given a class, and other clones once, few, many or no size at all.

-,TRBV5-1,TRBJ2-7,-,TGCGCCAGCAGCTCCGGTCCGACAGAGACGGGGGAGCAGTACTTC,CASSSGPTETGEQYF
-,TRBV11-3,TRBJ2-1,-,TGTGCCAGCAGCTTAGGCCTAGACAGGGAGCAGTTCTTC,CASSLGLDREQFF
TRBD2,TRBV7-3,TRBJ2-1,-,TGTGCCAGCACCGACCGTAGCGGGAGCAATGAGCAGTTCTTC,CASTDRSGSNEQFF
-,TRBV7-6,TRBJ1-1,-,TGTGCCAGCAGCTCGAGCCGGGACACTGAAGCTTTCTTT,CASSSSRDTEAFF
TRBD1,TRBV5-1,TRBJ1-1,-,TGCGCCAGCAGCCAGGACAGGGGCACTGAAGCTTTCTTT,CASSQDRGTEAFF
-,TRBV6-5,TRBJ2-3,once,TGTGCCAGCAGTTACTCTATGGAAGCAAATACGCAGTATTTT,CASSYSMEANTQYF
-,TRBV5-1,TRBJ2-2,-,TGCGCCAGCAGCTTGGAAGGGACGGTAACCGGGGAGCTGTTTTTT,CASSLEGTVTGELFF
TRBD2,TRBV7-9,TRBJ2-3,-,TGTGCCAGCAGCTTAGCACTAGCGGGGAGCACAGATACGCAGTATTTT,CASSLALAGSTDTQYF
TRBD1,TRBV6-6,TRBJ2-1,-,TGTGCCAGCAGTCCCGACAGGGACCCCTACAATGAGCAGTTCTTC,CASSPDRDPYNEQFF
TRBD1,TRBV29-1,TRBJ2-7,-,TGCAGCGTTCTCCGGGACAGGGGGCTCCACGAGCAGTACTTC,CSVLRDRGLHEQYF
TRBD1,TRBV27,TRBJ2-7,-,TGTGCCAGCAGTCTCCGGGACAGGGGCTCCTACGAGCAGTACTTC,CASSLRDRGSYEQYF
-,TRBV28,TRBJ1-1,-,TGTGCCAGCAGTTATATAAATGAAGCTTTCTTT,CASSYINEAFF
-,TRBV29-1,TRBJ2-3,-,TGCAGCGCAATGAGGCGTTACACAGATACGCAGTATTTT,CSAMRRYTDTQYF
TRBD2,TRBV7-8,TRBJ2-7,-,TGTGCCAGCAGCACTTCTAGCGGGAGGGCCTCCTACGAGCAGTACTTC,CASSTSSGRASYEQYF
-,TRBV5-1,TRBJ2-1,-,TGCGCCAGCAGCCCCAGGACAGCAAGCTACAATGAGCAGTTCTTC,CASSPRTASYNEQFF
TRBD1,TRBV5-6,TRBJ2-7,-,TGTGCCAGCAGCTTGGCGGGCGCAGGGGGTCGCGAGCAGTACTTC,CASSLAGAGGREQYF
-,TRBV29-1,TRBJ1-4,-,TGCGCGGGACGGCCGCGTCTCCTTAATGAAAAACTGTTTTTT,CAGRPRLLNEKLFF
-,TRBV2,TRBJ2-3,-,TGTGCCAGCGGGTCTGAGTTCACAGATACGCAGTATTTT,CASGSEFTDTQYF
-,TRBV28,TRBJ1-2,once,TGTGCCTCAGGAGAGGAAGGGAATTATGGCTACACCTTC,CASGEEGNYGYTF
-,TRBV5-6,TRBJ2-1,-,TGTGCCAGCAGCGTTGGACAGCCTGACTACAATGAGCAGTTCTTC,CASSVGQPDYNEQFF
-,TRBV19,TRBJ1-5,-,TGTGCCAGTAGTATAGAACGGGGAAAGCCCCAGCATTTT,CASSIERGKPQHF
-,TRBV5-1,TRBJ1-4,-,TGCGCCAGCAGCTTGACGCCGACGGAAAAACTGTTTTTT,CASSLTPTEKLFF
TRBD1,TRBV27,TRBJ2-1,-,TGTGCCAGCAGTTTTTTGGACAGGCTGGGTGAGCAGTTCTTC,CASSFLDRLGEQFF
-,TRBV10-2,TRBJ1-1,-,TGCGCCAGCAGTGAGTTTTGGGGGCGAAGGACTGAAGCTTTCTTT,CASSEFWGRRTEAFF
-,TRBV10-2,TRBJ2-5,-,TGCGCCAGCAGTCATGACTCCTTTGGGACCCAGTACTTC,CASSHDSFGTQYF
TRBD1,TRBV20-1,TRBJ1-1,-,TGCACCGTTCCAGGGGGCACTGAAGCTTTCTTT,CTVPGGTEAFF
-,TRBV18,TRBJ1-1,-,TGTGCCAGCTCACCACCTGAACTGAACACTGAAGCTTTCTTT,CASSPPELNTEAFF
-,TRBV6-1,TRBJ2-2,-,TGTGCCGGACTATCTTTAGGGGGTACCGGGGAGCTGTTTTTT,CAGLSLGGTGELFF
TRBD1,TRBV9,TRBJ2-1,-,TGTGCCAGCAGCGCCCGGGACAGGGGGGTTTATGAGCAGTTCTTC,CASSARDRGVYEQFF
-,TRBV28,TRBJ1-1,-,TGTGCCAGCAGCATTGGGACATTCACTGAAGCTTTCTTT,CASSIGTFTEAFF